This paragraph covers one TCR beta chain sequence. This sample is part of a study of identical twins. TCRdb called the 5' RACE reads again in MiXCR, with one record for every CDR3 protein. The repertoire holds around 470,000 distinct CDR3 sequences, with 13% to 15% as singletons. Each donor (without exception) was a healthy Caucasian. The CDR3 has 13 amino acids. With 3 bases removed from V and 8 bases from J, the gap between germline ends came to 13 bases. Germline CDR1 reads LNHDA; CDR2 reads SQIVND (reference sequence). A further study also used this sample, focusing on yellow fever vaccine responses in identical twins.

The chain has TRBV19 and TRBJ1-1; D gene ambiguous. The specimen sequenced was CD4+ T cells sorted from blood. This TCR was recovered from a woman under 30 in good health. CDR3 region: CASSIIEGTEAFF. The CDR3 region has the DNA TGTGCCAGTAGTATCATCGAGGGCACCGAAGCTTTCTTT.